One sample yielded the 21 T cell receptor beta chains listed below, sequenced in a study of blood T cell repertoires in COVID-19. The assay was immunoSEQ multiplex PCR, and TCRdb's table has in-frame clones only and misses some. The table records fewer than 130,000 clones, roughly 82% of them present only once. The sequenced sample was peripheral blood. The receptors stem from a woman aged 60 to 75 with acute or convalescent COVID-19.

J is TRBJ2-2 and V is TRBV15, with D possibly TRBD1 on 5 matching bases. The CDR3 runs to 15 residues. Trimming stripped 1 base from V and 7 bases from J, with 13 bases between. CDR1 and CDR2 from the germline V gene are LNHNV and YYDKDF (reference sequence). CDR3 nucleotide sequence: TGTGCCACCAGCAGAGGAGGTGGGGCGGACGGGGAGCTGTTTTTT. It is translated as CATSRGGGADGELFF.

This clone was recorded a few times. The chain is built from TRBV6-2 or TRBV6-3 and TRBJ2-1; 8 bases map to TRBD2. The V gene end was trimmed by 5 bases and the J gene end by 5 bases; junction bases not matched to a gene: 14. Germline V gene lookup returns CDR1 MNHEY and CDR2 SVGEGT. The CDR3 consists of 17 residues. The CDR3 sequence is CASSPHPWSGGNNEQFF. In DNA, the CDR3 is TGTGCCAGCAGTCCCCACCCATGGAGCGGGGGAAACAATGAGCAGTTCTTC.

The J gene is TRBJ1-5, the V gene TRBV3-1 (or the pseudogene TRBV3-2); no reliable D call. In germline, CDR1 is LGHDT, CDR2 YNNKEL (reference sequence). V gave up 1 base and J gave up 7 bases, with 5 bases separating them. The CDR3 runs 12 residues. The CDR3 is CASSQGRQPQHF. CDR3 nucleotides: TGTGCCAGCAGCCAAGGGAGGCAGCCCCAGCATTTT.

This clone was recorded only once. The genes are TRBV11-3 and TRBJ1-2, with TRBD1 identical over 7 bases. Germline-derived CDR1 and CDR2 are SGHNT and YENEEA. The CDR3 has 13 residues. After removal of 5 bases from V and 3 bases from J, the junction contained 3 bases not matched to a gene. The CDR3 bases are TGTGCCAGCAGCCGACAGGGCCACTATGGCTACACCTTC. Amino acid sequence: CASSRQGHYGYTF.

As concerns this clone: The same CDR3 is also encoded by other DNA sequences in this sample. The chain has TRBV5-1 and TRBJ1-2; D is ambiguous. Between the trimmed V and J ends, which lost 4 bases and 4 bases, there was a span of 8 bases. The CDR3 runs to 12 residues. Germline loops: CDR1 SGHRS, CDR2 YFSETQ. The CDR3 DNA sequence: TGCGCCAGCAGCCCGGGGATCTATGGCTACACCTTC. Its translation is CASSPGIYGYTF.

V gene TRBV7-9 combines with J gene TRBJ2-6; tentatively, D is TRBD2 (5 bases). Germline lookup yields CDR1 SEHNR and CDR2 FQNEAQ (reference sequence). The CDR3 has 16 residues. Trimming removed 7 bases from V and 5 bases from J, with 18 bases in between. The DNA for the CDR3 is TGTGCCAGCAACCGGCGCGGAGGATTAAGGGCCAACGTCCTGACTTTC. Residues: CASNRRGGLRANVLTF.

A remark on this clone: Other nucleotide sequences in the sample specify the same CDR3. The V call is TRBV29-1, the J call TRBJ1-1; 9 bases are a match to TRBD1. Germline CDR1 SQVTM, CDR2 ANQGSEA. The trim removed 7 bases at V and 1 base at J, leaving 1 base unmatched. The CDR3 is 12 amino acids. This CDR3 reads CSAGQGNTEAFF. In nucleotides, the CDR3 is TGCAGCGCGGGACAGGGGAACACTGAAGCTTTCTTT. Based on the CDR3 plus reference TRBV29-1 and TRBJ1-1, the full variable domain is SAVISQKPSRDICQRGTSLTIQCQVDSQVTMMFWYRQQPGQSLTLIATANQGSEATYESGFVIDKFPISRPNLTFSTLTVSNMSPEDSSIYLCSAGQGNTEAFFGQGTRLTVV.

The rearrangement joins TRBV4-1 to TRBJ1-5; D is undetermined. This CDR3 has 15 residues. V gave up 1 base and J gave up 9 bases, with 16 bases separating them. Germline lookup yields CDR1 MGHRA and CDR2 YSYEKL. The CDR3 loop is CASSQGAEEGSPQHF. CDR3 DNA: TGCGCCAGCAGCCAAGGGGCGGAGGAAGGATCGCCCCAGCATTTT.

The rearrangement links TRBV4-2 to TRBJ2-1, with TRBD2 matching 16 bases. Germline V gene sequence: CDR1 LGHNA, CDR2 YNFKEQ. This CDR3 spans 16 amino acids. V dropped 4 bases and J dropped 9; count of bases not matched to a gene: 6. Here the CDR3 DNA reads TGTGCCAGCAGCCGGTCGGGACTAGCGGGGGGGCCTGAGCAGTTCTTC. It yields the protein CASSRSGLAGGPEQFF.

J is TRBJ1-5 and V is TRBV6-5; 9 nucleotides line up with TRBD1. The length of the CDR3 is 15 residues. V lost 6 bases, J lost 3 bases, and 6 bases stayed unmatched. CDR1 and CDR2 from the germline V gene are MNHEY and SVGAGI. DNA of the CDR3: TGTGCCAGCAGCACGGGACAGGGCAACAATCAGCCCCAGCATTTT. Protein: CASSTGQGNNQPQHF.

This clone was detected only a few times. The chain has TRBV2 and TRBJ1-2; tentative D call: TRBD1 (6 bases). Between the trimmed V and J ends, which lost 0 bases and 8 bases, there was a span of 16 bases. CDR1 is SNHLY and CDR2 is FYNNEI in the germline V gene. The CDR3 contains 15 residues. This chain's CDR3 is CASSEARTATKGYTF. CDR3 bases: TGTGCCAGCAGTGAAGCAAGGACAGCAACAAAGGGCTACACCTTC.

This clone was counted only a few times. The V and J genes are TRBV2 and TRBJ1-3, with TRBD1 as a possible D gene (6 bases). The CDR3 runs 16 residues. Between the trimmed V and J ends, which lost 4 bases and 0 bases, there was a span of 13 bases. Germline CDR1 is SNHLY and CDR2 is FYNNEI. DNA of the CDR3: TGTGCCAGCAGTGTGGTCAGGGGTCTCTCTGGAAACACCATATATTTT. It specifies CASSVVRGLSGNTIYF.

The V and J genes are TRBV7-9 and TRBJ1-6; D call uncertain. The V and J ends lost 1 base and 9 bases respectively, with 10 bases between them. The CDR3 sequence is 14 residues long. The germline CDR1 and CDR2 sequences are SEHNR and FQNEAQ (reference sequence). The CDR3 nucleotides are TGTGCCAGCAGCTTAGTTGCCCCGGGTTCACCCCTCCACTTT. It specifies CASSLVAPGSPLHF.

The gene calls are TRBV5-5 and TRBJ1-2; 8 positions match TRBD1. Germline CDR1 is SGHKS and CDR2 is YYEKEE (reference sequence). V gave up 3 bases and J gave up 9 bases; unmatched junction bases: 10. The CDR3 spans 14 residues. CDR3 in amino acids: CASSWGQELPSYTF. The CDR3 region has the DNA TGTGCCAGCAGCTGGGGACAGGAACTCCCCAGCTACACCTTC.

The chain is built from TRBV7-3 and TRBJ1-2; 11 bases line up with TRBD1. CDR3 length: 15 residues. Trimming removed 4 bases from V and 2 bases from J; junction bases left unmatched: 3. The V gene's germline CDR1 is SGHTA and CDR2 FQGTGA. CDR3 coding DNA: TGTGCCAGCAGCTCGGGACAGGGGGGGAACTATGGCTACACCTTC. Its protein product is CASSSGQGGNYGYTF.

This sequence joins TRBV27 and TRBJ2-7; 8 bases fit TRBD2. The V gene's germline CDR1 is MNHEY and CDR2 SMNVEV (reference sequence). V lost 6 bases, J lost 0 bases, and 7 bases stayed unmatched. The CDR3 is 15 residues long. Written as DNA, the CDR3 is TGTGCCAGCAGGCCAGCGGGGGCTAGCTCCTACGAGCAGTACTTC. As protein: CASRPAGASSYEQYF.

This chain uses TRBV28 with TRBJ2-7; possibly TRBD2 for D (6 bases). Per germline, CDR1 MDHEN and CDR2 SYDVKM. The CDR3 is 15 residues long. Trimming stripped 4 bases from V and 7 bases from J, with 20 bases between. The CDR3 sequence is CASSSGGALASEQYF. DNA of the CDR3: TGTGCCAGCAGTTCCGGGGGTGCTCTGGCGTCTGAGCAGTACTTC. Together with reference TRBV28 and TRBJ2-7, the CDR3 gives the full variable domain: DVKVTQSSRYLVKRTGEKVFLECVQDMDHENMFWYRQDPGLGLRLIYFSYDVKMKEKGDIPEGYSVSREKKERFSLILESASTNQTSMYLCASSSGGALASEQYFGPGTRLTVT.

This clone was seen ten or more times. This chain joins TRBV30 and TRBJ1-3; D is unclear. CDR1 is GTSNPN, CDR2 SVGIG, per germline (reference sequence). CDR3 size: 11 residues. The ends were cut back, 3 bases at V and 4 bases at J, with 4 bases in the middle. The CDR3 sequence is CAWSFGNTIYF. CDR3 DNA: TGTGCCTGGAGCTTCGGAAACACCATATATTTT.

This clone was picked up a small number of times. V gene TRBV7-9 combines with J gene TRBJ2-7, with a tentative D call TRBD2 (6 bases). Germline V gene data show CDR1 as SEHNR and CDR2 as FQNEAQ (reference sequence). The CDR3 covers 15 residues. V lost 5 bases, J lost 3 bases, and 17 bases lay in between. The CDR3 reads CASSLNPGLRYEQYF. The CDR3 region has the DNA TGTGCCAGCAGCCTCAACCCGGGACTGCGCTACGAGCAGTACTTC.

This clone was picked up one time. The J gene is TRBJ1-2, the V gene TRBV2, with 8 bases aligning to TRBD1. CDR1 SNHLY and CDR2 FYNNEI come from the germline V gene. V gave up 8 bases and J gave up 4 bases; unmatched junction bases: 3. This CDR3 contains 12 residues. The DNA for the CDR3 is TGTGCCAGCGAAGGACAGGGCTATGGCTACACCTTC. Translating it yields CASEGQGYGYTF.

This rearrangement joins TRBV14 to TRBJ2-5, with 7 bases fitting TRBD1. Germline trimming cut 4 bases from V and 5 bases from J; bases unmatched to any gene: 7. CDR1 is SGHDN and CDR2 is FVKESK in the germline V gene. The CDR3 extends over 14 amino acids. The CDR3 reads CASSLTDREETQYF. Here the CDR3 DNA reads TGTGCCAGCAGCCTTACTGACAGGGAGGAGACCCAGTACTTC.